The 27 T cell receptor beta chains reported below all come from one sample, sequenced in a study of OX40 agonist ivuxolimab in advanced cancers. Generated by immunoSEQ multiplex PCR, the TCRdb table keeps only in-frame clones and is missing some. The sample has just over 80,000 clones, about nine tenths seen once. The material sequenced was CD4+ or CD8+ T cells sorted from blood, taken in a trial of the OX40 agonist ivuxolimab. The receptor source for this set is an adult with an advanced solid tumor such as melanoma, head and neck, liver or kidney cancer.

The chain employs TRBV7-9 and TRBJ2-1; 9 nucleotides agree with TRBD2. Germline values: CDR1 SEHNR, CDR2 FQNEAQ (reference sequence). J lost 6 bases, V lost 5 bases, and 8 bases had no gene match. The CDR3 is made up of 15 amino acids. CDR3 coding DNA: TGTGCCAGCAGCCTATTAGCGGGAGCGAGCAATGAGCAGTTCTTC. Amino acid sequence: CASSLLAGASNEQFF.

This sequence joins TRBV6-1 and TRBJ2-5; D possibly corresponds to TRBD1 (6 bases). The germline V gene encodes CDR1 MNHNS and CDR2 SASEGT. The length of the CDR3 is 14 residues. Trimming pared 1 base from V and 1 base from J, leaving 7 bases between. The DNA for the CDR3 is TGTGCCAGCAGTGAAGGGACAGCCCAAGAGACCCAGTACTTC. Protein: CASSEGTAQETQYF.

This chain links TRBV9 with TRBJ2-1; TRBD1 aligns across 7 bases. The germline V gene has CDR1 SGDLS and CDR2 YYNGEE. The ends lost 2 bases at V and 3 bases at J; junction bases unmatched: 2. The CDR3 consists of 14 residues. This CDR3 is CASSVRDSYNEQFF. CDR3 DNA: TGTGCCAGCAGCGTCCGGGACAGCTACAATGAGCAGTTCTTC.

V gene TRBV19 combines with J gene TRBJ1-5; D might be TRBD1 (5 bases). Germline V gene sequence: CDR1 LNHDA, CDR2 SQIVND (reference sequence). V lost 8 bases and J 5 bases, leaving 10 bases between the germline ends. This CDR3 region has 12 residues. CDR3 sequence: CASGGGHQPQHF. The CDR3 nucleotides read TGTGCCAGTGGGGGTGGCCATCAGCCCCAGCATTTT.

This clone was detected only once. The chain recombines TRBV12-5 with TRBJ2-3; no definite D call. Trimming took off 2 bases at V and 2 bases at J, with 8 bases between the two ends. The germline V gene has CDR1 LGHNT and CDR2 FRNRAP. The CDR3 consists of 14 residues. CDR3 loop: CASGLKGFTDTQYF. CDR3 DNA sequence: TGTGCTAGTGGTTTGAAAGGGTTCACAGATACGCAGTATTTT.

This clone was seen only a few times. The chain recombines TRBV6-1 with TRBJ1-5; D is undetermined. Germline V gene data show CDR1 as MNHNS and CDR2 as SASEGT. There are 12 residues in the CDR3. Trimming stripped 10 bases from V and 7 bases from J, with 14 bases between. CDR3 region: CATNEDPQPQHF. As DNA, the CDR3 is TGTGCCACGAACGAGGACCCCCAGCCCCAGCATTTT.

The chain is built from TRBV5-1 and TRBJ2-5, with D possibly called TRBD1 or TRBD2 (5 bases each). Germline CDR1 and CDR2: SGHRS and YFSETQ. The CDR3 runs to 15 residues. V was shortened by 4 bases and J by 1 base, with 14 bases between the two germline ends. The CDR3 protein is CASSVGPTIQETQYF. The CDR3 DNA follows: TGCGCCAGCAGCGTGGGACCGACGATCCAAGAGACCCAGTACTTC.

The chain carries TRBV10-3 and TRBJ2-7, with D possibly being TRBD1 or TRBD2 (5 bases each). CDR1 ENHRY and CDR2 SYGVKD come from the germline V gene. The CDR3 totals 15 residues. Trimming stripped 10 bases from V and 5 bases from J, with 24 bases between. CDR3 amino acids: CATQDTGLSGNEQYV. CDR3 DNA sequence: TGTGCCACGCAAGACACGGGGCTTTCAGGGAACGAGCAGTACGTC.

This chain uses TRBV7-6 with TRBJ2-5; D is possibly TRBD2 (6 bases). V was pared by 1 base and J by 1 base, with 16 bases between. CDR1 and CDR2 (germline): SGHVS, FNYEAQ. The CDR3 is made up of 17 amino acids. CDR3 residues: CASSLGVGGSSQETQYF. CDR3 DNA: TGTGCCAGCAGCTTAGGCGTTGGGGGGTCCTCCCAAGAGACCCAGTACTTC.

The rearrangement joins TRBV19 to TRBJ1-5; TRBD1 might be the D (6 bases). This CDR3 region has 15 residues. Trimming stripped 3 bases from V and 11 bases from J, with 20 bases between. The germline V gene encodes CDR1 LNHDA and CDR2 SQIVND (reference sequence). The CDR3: CASSISGRGKGSQHF. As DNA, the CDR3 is TGTGCCAGTAGTATCTCGGGCAGGGGAAAAGGGTCCCAGCATTTT.

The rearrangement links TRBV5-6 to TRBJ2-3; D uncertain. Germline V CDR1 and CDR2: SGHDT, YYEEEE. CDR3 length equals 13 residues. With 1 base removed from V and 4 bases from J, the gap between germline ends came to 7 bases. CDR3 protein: CASSLPQPDTQYF. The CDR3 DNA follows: TGTGCCAGCAGCTTGCCCCAGCCAGATACGCAGTATTTT.

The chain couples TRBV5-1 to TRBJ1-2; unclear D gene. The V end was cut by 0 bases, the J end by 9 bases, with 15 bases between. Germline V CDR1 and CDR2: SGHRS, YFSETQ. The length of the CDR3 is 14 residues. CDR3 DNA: TGCGCCAGCAGCTTGGATCCAGGATCCCCTAGCTACACCTTC. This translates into CASSLDPGSPSYTF. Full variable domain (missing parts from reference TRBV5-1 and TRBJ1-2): KAGVTQTPRYLIKTRGQQVTLSCSPISGHRSVSWYQQTPGQGLQFLFEYFSETQRNKGNFPGRFSGRQFSNSRSEMNVSTLELGDSALYLCASSLDPGSPSYTFGSGTRLTVV.

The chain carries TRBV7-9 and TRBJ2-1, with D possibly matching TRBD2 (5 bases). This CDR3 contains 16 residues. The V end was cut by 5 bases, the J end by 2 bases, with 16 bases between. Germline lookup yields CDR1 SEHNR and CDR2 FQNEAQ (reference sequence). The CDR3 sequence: CASSLRRSMAYNEQFF. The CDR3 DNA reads TGTGCCAGCAGCCTCCGGAGGTCCATGGCCTACAATGAGCAGTTCTTC.

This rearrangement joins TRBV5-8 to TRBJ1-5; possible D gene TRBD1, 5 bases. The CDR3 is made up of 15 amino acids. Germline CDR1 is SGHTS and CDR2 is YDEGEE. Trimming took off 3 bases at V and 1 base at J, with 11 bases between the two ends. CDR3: CASSSRQSSNQPQHF. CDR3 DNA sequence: TGTGCCAGCAGCTCTCGACAGTCCAGCAATCAGCCCCAGCATTTT.

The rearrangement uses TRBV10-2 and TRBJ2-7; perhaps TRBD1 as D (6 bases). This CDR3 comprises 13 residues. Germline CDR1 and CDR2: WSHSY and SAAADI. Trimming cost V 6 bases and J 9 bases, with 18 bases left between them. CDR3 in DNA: TGCGCCAGCAGAGTACAGGGTGGGGTGCGGCAGTACGTC. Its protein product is CASRVQGGVRQYV.

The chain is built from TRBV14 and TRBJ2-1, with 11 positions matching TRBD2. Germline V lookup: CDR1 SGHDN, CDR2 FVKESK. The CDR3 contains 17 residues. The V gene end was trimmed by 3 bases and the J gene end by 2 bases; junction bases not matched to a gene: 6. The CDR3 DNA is TGTGCCAGCAGCCAGACTAGCGGGAAGGGGCCCTACAATGAGCAGTTCTTC. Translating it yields CASSQTSGKGPYNEQFF.

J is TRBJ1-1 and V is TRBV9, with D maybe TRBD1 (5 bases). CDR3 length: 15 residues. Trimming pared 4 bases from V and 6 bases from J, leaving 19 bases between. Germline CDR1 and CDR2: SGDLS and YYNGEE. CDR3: CASSQDPRGDAEAFF. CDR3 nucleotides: TGTGCCAGCAGCCAAGACCCTAGAGGGGACGCTGAAGCTTTCTTT.

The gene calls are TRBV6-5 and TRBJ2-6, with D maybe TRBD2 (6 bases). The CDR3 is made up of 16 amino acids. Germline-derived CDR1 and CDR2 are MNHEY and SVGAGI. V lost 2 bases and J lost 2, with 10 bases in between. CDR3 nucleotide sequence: TGTGCCAGCAGTTACGAAGGAGGGCCTGGGGCCAACGTCCTGACTTTC. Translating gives CASSYEGGPGANVLTF.

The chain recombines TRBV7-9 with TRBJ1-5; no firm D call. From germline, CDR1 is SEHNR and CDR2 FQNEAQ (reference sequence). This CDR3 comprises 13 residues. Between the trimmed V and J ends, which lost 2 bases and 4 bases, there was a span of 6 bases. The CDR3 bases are TGTGCCAGCAGCTTATGGGATAATCAGCCCCAGCATTTT. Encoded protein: CASSLWDNQPQHF.

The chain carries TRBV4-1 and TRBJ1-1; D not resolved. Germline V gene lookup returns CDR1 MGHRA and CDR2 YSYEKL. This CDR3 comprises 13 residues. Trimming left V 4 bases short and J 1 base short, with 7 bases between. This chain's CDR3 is CASSRGPNTEAFF. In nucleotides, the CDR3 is TGCGCCAGCAGCCGAGGGCCGAACACTGAAGCTTTCTTT.

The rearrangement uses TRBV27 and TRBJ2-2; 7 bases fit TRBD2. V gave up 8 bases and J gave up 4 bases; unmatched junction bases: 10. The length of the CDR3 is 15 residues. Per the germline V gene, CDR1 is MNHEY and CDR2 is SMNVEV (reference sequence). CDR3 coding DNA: TGTGCCAGCGGGACTTGGGGGGGTGGCACCGGGGAGCTGTTTTTT. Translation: CASGTWGGGTGELFF.

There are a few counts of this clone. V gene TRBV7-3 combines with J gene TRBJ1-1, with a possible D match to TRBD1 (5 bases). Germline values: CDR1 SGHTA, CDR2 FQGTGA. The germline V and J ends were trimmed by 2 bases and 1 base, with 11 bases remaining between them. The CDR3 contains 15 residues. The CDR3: CASSLSGAPNTEAFF. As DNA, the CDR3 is TGTGCCAGCAGCTTATCCGGGGCCCCGAACACTGAAGCTTTCTTT.

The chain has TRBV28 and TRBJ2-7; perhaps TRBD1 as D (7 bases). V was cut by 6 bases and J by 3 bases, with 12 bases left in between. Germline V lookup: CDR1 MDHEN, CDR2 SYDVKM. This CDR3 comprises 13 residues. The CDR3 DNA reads TGTGCCAGCAGGCAGGGGGGCGGCTACGAGCAGTACTTC. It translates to CASRQGGGYEQYF.

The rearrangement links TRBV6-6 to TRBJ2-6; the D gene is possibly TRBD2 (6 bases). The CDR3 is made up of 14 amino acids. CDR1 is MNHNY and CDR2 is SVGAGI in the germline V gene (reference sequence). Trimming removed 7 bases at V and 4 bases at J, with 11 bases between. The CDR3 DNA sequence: TGTGCCAGCATCCGGGGGTCCGGGGCCAACGTCCTGACTTTC. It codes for CASIRGSGANVLTF.

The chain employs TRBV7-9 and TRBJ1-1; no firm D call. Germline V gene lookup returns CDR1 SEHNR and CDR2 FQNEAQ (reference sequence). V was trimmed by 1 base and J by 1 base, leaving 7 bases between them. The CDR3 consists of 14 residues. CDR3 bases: TGTGCCAGCAGCTTAGACAGCCAGAACACTGAAGCTTTCTTT. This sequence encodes CASSLDSQNTEAFF.

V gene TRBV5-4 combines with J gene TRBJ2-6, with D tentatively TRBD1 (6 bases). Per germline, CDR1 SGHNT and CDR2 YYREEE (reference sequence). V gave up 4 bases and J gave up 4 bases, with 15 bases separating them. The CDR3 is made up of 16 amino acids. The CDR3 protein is CASSLSQGPGANVLTF. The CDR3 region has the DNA TGTGCCAGCAGCCTATCTCAGGGGCCAGGGGCCAACGTCCTGACTTTC.

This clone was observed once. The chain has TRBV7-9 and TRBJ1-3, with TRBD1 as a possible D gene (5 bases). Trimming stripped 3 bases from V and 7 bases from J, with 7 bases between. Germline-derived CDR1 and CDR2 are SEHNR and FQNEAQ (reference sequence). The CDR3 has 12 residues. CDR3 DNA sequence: TGTGCCAGCAGCTTTGAGGGGAACACCATATATTTT. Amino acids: CASSFEGNTIYF.